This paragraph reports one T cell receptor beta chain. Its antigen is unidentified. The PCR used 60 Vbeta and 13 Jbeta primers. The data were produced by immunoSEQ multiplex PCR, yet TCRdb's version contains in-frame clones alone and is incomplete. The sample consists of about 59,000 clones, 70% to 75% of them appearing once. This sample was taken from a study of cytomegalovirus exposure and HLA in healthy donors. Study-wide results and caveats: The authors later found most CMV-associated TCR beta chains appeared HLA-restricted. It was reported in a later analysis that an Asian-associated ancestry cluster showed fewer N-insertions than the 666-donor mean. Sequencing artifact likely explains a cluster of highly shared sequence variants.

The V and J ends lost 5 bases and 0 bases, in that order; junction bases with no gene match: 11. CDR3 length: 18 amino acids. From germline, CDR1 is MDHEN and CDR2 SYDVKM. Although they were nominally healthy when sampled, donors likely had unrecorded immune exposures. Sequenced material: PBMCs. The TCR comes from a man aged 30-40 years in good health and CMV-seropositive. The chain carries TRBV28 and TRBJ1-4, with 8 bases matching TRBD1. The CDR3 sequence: CASSPWTGRSATNEKLFF. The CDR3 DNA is TGTGCCAGCAGTCCATGGACAGGGAGGTCTGCAACTAATGAAAAACTGTTTTTT.